These 26 T cell receptor beta chains originate from one sample sequenced in a study of T cells after yellow fever vaccination (dated by TCRdb to the late 2010s). Libraries came from 5' RACE. Instrument on record: Illumina HiSeq 2500. TCRdb redid the processing of the public reads, applying fastp at Q25 and MiXCR, and retained in-frame beta chains. Identical CDR3 proteins give one entry, which carries the most common genes and DNA. The sample table lists approximately 300,000 distinct CDR3 sequences, 10% to 15% of them with a count of one. The ten largest clonotypes hold 0.4% to 0.55% of the sample. In light of the paper, this sample's treatment or condition label describes: live attenuated yellow fever vaccine strain. The starting material was CD4+ T cells sorted from PBMCs, obtained 45 days after the yellow fever booster vaccination. The receptors originated from a young man who received the YFV17D yellow fever vaccine.

This clonotype was counted between two and nine times. This sequence joins TRBV5-6 and TRBJ1-1; D call uncertain. The CDR3 is 17 amino acids. Germline loops: CDR1 SGHDT, CDR2 YYEEEE. V lost 4 bases and J lost 0, with 19 bases in between. The CDR3 protein is CASSPAPSKRMNTEAFF. DNA for the CDR3: TGTGCCAGCAGCCCTGCTCCTTCGAAAAGAATGAACACTGAAGCTTTCTTT.

This clonotype came up a few times. This chain joins TRBV20-1 and TRBJ2-5; the D gene is possibly TRBD2 (5 bases). The CDR3 is 15 residues long. V lost 1 base and J lost 4, with 16 bases in between. Germline lookup yields CDR1 DFQATT and CDR2 SNEGSKA (reference sequence). The CDR3, as DNA: TGCAGTGCTAGAGTTAGTAGCCGGAGGACAGAGACCCAGTACTTC. This codes for CSARVSSRRTETQYF.

The table lists this clonotype with a few counts. This chain links TRBV12-3 or TRBV12-4 with TRBJ2-2; TRBD1 might be the D (6 bases). V shed 0 bases and J shed 9 bases, with 14 bases lying between them. This CDR3 spans 15 amino acids. CDR3 residues: CASSLAQGTARELFF. Written as DNA, the CDR3 is TGTGCCAGCAGTTTAGCGCAGGGGACCGCGAGGGAGCTGTTTTTT.

This clonotype was seen a few times. The chain joins TRBV5-1 to TRBJ2-3; TRBD1 agrees at 9 bases. The CDR3 has 14 amino acids. V gave up 7 bases and J gave up 5 bases; unmatched junction bases: 8. CDR1 SGHRS and CDR2 YFSETQ come from the germline V gene. The CDR3 DNA reads TGCGCCAGCTCGACAGGGGGGGCAGGAGATACGCAGTATTTT. As protein: CASSTGGAGDTQYF.

Ten or more counts support this clonotype. CDR3 sequence: CASSAGSYEQYF. The CDR3 nucleotides are TGCGCCAGCAGCGCGGGTAGCTACGAGCAGTACTTC. The V and J genes are TRBV5-1 and TRBJ2-7; weak D call: TRBD2 (5 bases). Trimming removed 4 bases from V and 3 bases from J, with 8 bases in between. This CDR3 contains 12 residues. The germline gives CDR1 SGHRS, CDR2 YFSETQ. The whole variable domain, remainder taken from reference TRBV5-1 and TRBJ2-7, is KAGVTQTPRYLIKTRGQQVTLSCSPISGHRSVSWYQQTPGQGLQFLFEYFSETQRNKGNFPGRFSGRQFSNSRSEMNVSTLELGDSALYLCASSAGSYEQYFGPGTRLTVT.

The rearrangement joins TRBV4-2 to TRBJ2-7; no firm D call. CDR1 and CDR2 from the germline V gene are LGHNA and YNFKEQ. The CDR3 length is 16 residues. The ends were cut back, 0 bases at V and 2 bases at J, with 14 bases in the middle. The CDR3 is CASSQEGFANPYEQYF. CDR3 sequence (DNA): TGTGCCAGCAGCCAAGAAGGTTTCGCTAATCCCTACGAGCAGTACTTC.

The chain is built from TRBV24-1 and TRBJ2-1; 13 nucleotides line up with TRBD2. Trimming removed 4 bases from V and 8 bases from J; junction bases left unmatched: 7. Germline CDR1 is KGHDR and CDR2 is SFDVKD. CDR3 length: 16 amino acids. The DNA for the CDR3 is TGTGCCACCAGTGACGCCCGGACTAGCGGGAGCCATGAGCAGTTCTTC. Translating gives CATSDARTSGSHEQFF.

This clonotype was detected a few times. The chain employs TRBV9 and TRBJ2-7; TRBD2 might be the D (6 bases). With 4 bases removed from V and 2 bases from J, the gap between germline ends came to 22 bases. CDR3 size: 17 residues. Germline V gene data show CDR1 as SGDLS and CDR2 as YYNGEE. The CDR3 protein is CASSYTDLAEPPYEQYF. As DNA, the CDR3 is TGTGCCAGCAGCTACACTGACTTAGCGGAGCCACCCTACGAGCAGTACTTC. Variable domain in full (rest from reference TRBV9 and TRBJ2-7): DSGVTQTPKHLITATGQRVTLRCSPRSGDLSVYWYQQSLDQGLQFLIQYYNGEERAKGNILERFSAQQFPDLHSELNLSSLELGDSALYFCASSYTDLAEPPYEQYFGPGTRLTVT.

The chain couples TRBV24-1 to TRBJ2-5; D ambiguous. This CDR3 contains 16 residues. V lost 3 bases, J lost 5 bases, and 18 bases lay in between. Germline-derived CDR1 and CDR2 are KGHDR and SFDVKD. The CDR3 spells CATSDPQEAAVETQYF. For the CDR3, the DNA is TGTGCCACCAGTGATCCTCAAGAGGCGGCAGTTGAGACCCAGTACTTC.

The chain uses TRBV29-1 and TRBJ2-5; D is unresolved. V lost 3 bases to trimming and J lost 8 bases, with 7 bases between them. The CDR3 has 10 amino acids. Germline V gene data show CDR1 as SQVTM and CDR2 as ANQGSEA. The CDR3 nucleotides read TGCAGCGTTGATCAGCCCACCCAGTACTTC. Its translation: CSVDQPTQYF.

This clonotype was found a few times. The gene calls are TRBV25-1 and TRBJ2-5, with 9 bases fitting TRBD1. CDR3 size: 14 residues. V lost 8 bases to trimming and J lost 5 bases; unmatched junction nucleotides: 9. The germline CDR1 and CDR2 sequences are MGHDK and SYGVNS. CDR3 nucleotide sequence: TGTGCCAGCGGGGGGACAGGGCTGGAGGAGACCCAGTACTTC. Its protein product is CASGGTGLEETQYF.

The chain combines TRBV3-1 with TRBJ2-3; D is perhaps TRBD2 (5 bases). The germline gives CDR1 LGHDT, CDR2 YNNKEL (reference sequence). This CDR3 is 13 amino acids long. V was trimmed by 2 bases and J by 6 bases, leaving 9 bases between them. The CDR3 DNA reads as TGTGCCAGCAGCCAAAATTTAGCGGATACGCAGTATTTT. It is translated as CASSQNLADTQYF.

This clonotype was observed a few times. The junction shows a germline mismatch at one end, possibly a read error. The chain combines TRBV2 with TRBJ2-3; D remains ambiguous. The CDR3 totals 14 residues. Germline CDR1 SNHLY, CDR2 FYNNEI. The CDR3 loop reads CASSQASSTDTQYF. In DNA, the CDR3 is TGTGCCAGCAGTCAAGCGTCTAGCACAGATACGCAGTATTTT.

This chain connects TRBV29-1 to TRBJ2-3; TRBD2 matches 11 bases. The CDR3 has 13 amino acids. Germline CDR1 is SQVTM and CDR2 is ANQGSEA. V was clipped by 8 bases and J by 4 bases; unmatched bases: 5. DNA for the CDR3: TGCAGCTCGAATAGCGGGAGGGCAGATACGCAGTATTTT. Amino acid sequence: CSSNSGRADTQYF.

This clonotype came up a few times. This chain links TRBV27 with TRBJ2-2; D perhaps matches TRBD2 (5 bases). CDR3 size: 14 residues. The germline V and J ends were trimmed by 6 bases and 2 bases, with 10 bases remaining between them. Germline CDR1 and CDR2: MNHEY and SMNVEV (reference sequence). The CDR3 reads CASRRAANTGELFF. The CDR3 bases are TGTGCCAGCAGGCGGGCGGCTAACACCGGGGAGCTGTTTTTT.

This clonotype appeared a few times. The V gene is TRBV7-2, the J gene TRBJ2-5; D is unclear. Per the germline V gene, CDR1 is SGHTA and CDR2 is FQGNSA. V was shortened by 1 base and J by 5 bases, with 8 bases between the two germline ends. This CDR3 has 13 amino acids. CDR3 amino acids: CASSLGSLETQYF. The CDR3 DNA is TGTGCCAGCAGCTTAGGGAGCCTTGAGACCCAGTACTTC.

This clonotype came up many times. The V and J genes are TRBV7-9 and TRBJ1-4, with a possible D match to TRBD1 (5 bases). V was shortened by 7 bases and J by 13 bases, with 19 bases between the two germline ends. The CDR3 sequence is 13 residues long. Germline values: CDR1 SEHNR, CDR2 FQNEAQ (reference sequence). The CDR3: CASTKYSQGALFF. The CDR3 bases are TGTGCCAGCACAAAATACTCGCAGGGTGCACTGTTTTTT.

The chain uses TRBV7-2 and TRBJ2-5, with TRBD2 as a possible D gene (5 bases). This CDR3 spans 13 amino acids. Per the germline V gene, CDR1 is SGHTA and CDR2 is FQGNSA. The V gene lost 2 bases and the J gene lost 6 bases, with 10 bases spanning the gap. Written as DNA, the CDR3 is TGTGCCAGCAGCTTATCGGAGGTTCAGACCCAGTACTTC. Its translation: CASSLSEVQTQYF.

The rearrangement uses TRBV7-2 and TRBJ2-7; 11 bases align to TRBD1. Germline V gene lookup returns CDR1 SGHTA and CDR2 FQGNSA. The CDR3 consists of 14 residues. V was pared by 5 bases and J by 3 bases, with 3 bases of the junction left unmatched. CDR3 sequence (DNA): TGTGCCAGCAGCCGGGGACAGGGGGTCTACGAGCAGTACTTC. This sequence encodes CASSRGQGVYEQYF.

V gene TRBV12-3 or TRBV12-4 combines with J gene TRBJ2-1, with D maybe TRBD1 (5 bases). The CDR3 sequence is 13 residues long. V was trimmed by 2 bases and J by 11 bases, leaving 13 bases between them. The CDR3 sequence: CASSLTGTHKQFF. In nucleotides, the CDR3 is TGTGCCAGCAGTTTAACAGGAACTCACAAGCAGTTCTTC.

The chain employs TRBV12-3 or TRBV12-4 and TRBJ2-1; D is unclear. V lost 5 bases and J lost 4, with 15 bases in between. There are 15 residues in the CDR3. The CDR3 loop reads CASSPDSIPYNEQFF. The CDR3 nucleotides are TGTGCCAGCAGTCCCGACTCAATCCCTTACAATGAGCAGTTCTTC.

A few counts support this clonotype. This chain connects TRBV20-1 to TRBJ2-1; weak D call: TRBD1 (6 bases). The CDR3 runs to 14 residues. The germline gives CDR1 DFQATT, CDR2 SNEGSKA (reference sequence). The V and J ends lost 6 bases and 6 bases respectively, with 18 bases between them. This CDR3 is CSASNTGSGNEQFF. DNA of the CDR3: TGCAGTGCCAGCAACACAGGGTCAGGCAATGAGCAGTTCTTC.

This clonotype has ten or more counts. The chain joins TRBV7-2 to TRBJ2-1, with unresolved D. The germline gives CDR1 SGHTA, CDR2 FQGNSA. The CDR3 length is 13 residues. Trimming took 6 bases from V and 5 from J, leaving 11 bases between them. CDR3 bases: TGTGCCAGCAGTTTGCAGCCAGACAATGAGCAGTTCTTC. It yields the protein CASSLQPDNEQFF.

This chain joins TRBV12-3 or TRBV12-4 and TRBJ2-3, with D perhaps matching TRBD1 (5 bases). There are 13 residues in the CDR3. V was shortened by 8 bases and J by 6 bases, with 15 bases between the two germline ends. CDR3 DNA: TGTGCCAGCGAAACGCACGCAGGGGATACGCAGTATTTT. Its translation: CASETHAGDTQYF.

This clonotype occurred a few times. The rearrangement joins TRBV9 to TRBJ1-2; D might be TRBD1 (5 bases). CDR3 length: 14 amino acids. Trimming removed 2 bases from V and 3 bases from J, with 11 bases in between. In germline, CDR1 is SGDLS, CDR2 YYNGEE. CDR3 amino acids: CASSVGRADYGYTF. CDR3 coding DNA: TGTGCCAGCAGCGTCGGCAGGGCGGACTATGGCTACACCTTC.

V and J are TRBV20-1 and TRBJ2-1, with TRBD2 identical over 12 bases. This CDR3 spans 17 amino acids. CDR1 and CDR2 (germline): DFQATT, SNEGSKA (reference sequence). V lost 3 bases and J lost 3; bases outside the gene matches: 9. The CDR3 loop is CSARGLAGGQFYNEQFF. In DNA, the CDR3 is TGCAGTGCTAGGGGTCTAGCGGGAGGGCAATTCTACAATGAGCAGTTCTTC.